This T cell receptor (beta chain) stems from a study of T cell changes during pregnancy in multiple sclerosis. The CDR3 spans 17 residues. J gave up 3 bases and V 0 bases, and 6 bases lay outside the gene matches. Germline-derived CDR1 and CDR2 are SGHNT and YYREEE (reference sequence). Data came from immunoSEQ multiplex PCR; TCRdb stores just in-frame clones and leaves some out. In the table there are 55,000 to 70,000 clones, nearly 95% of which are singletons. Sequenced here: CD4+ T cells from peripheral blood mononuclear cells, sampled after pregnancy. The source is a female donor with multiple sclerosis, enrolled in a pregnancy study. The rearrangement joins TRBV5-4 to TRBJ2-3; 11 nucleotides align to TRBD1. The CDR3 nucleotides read TGTGCCAGCAGCTTGGGGTGGGACAGGGGGACGACAGATACGCAGTATTTT. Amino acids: CASSLGWDRGTTDTQYF. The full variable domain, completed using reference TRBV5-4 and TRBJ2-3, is ETGVTQSPTHLIKTRGQQVTLRCSSQSGHNTVSWYQQALGQGPQFIFQYYREEENGRGNFPPRFSGLQFPNYSSELNVNALELDDSALYLCASSLGWDRGTTDTQYFGPGTRLTVL.